In its sample, the clone carrying this T cell receptor (beta chain) was seen once. The sample is drawn from a study of shared clonotypes between healthy human individuals. This CDR3 has 13 amino acids. Trimming pared 0 bases from V and 7 bases from J, leaving 9 bases between. The germline gives CDR1 LNHDA, CDR2 SQIVND (reference sequence). Sequencing used immunoSEQ multiplex PCR; TCRdb keeps in-frame clones, though not all of them. This table holds hundreds of thousands of clones, about 74% found once. This sequence was found in a woman aged 25-40 years in good health. This chain joins TRBV19 and TRBJ1-2; no reliable D call. The source material was memory CD4+ T cells sorted from blood. The sample's subset: CD45RA-negative fraction. DNA of the CDR3: TGTGCCAGTAGTATAGATCCGGGCGGTGGCTACACCTTC. Translating gives CASSIDPGGGYTF. Full variable domain (missing parts from reference TRBV19 and TRBJ1-2): DGGITQSPKYLFRKEGQNVTLSCEQNLNHDAMYWYRQDPGQGLRLIYYSQIVNDFQKGDIAEGYSVSREKKESFPLTVTSAQKNPTAFYLCASSIDPGGGYTFGSGTRLTVV.